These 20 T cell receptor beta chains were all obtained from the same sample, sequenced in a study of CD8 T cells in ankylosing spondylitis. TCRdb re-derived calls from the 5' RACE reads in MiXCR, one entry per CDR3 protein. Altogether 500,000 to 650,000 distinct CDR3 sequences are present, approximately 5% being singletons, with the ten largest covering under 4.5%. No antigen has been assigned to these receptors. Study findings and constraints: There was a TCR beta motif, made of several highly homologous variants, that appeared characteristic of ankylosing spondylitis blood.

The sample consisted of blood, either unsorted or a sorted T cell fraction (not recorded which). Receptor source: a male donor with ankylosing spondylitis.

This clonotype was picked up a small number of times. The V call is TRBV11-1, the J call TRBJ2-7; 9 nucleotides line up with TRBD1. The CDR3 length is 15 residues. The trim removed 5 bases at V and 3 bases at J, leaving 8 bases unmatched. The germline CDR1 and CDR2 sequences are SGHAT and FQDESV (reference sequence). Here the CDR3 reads CASSPHRDRDYEQYF. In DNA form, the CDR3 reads TGTGCCAGCAGCCCGCACCGGGACAGGGACTACGAGCAGTACTTC. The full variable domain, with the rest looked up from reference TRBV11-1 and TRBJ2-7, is EAEVAQSPRYKITEKSQAVAFWCDPISGHATLYWYRQILGQGPELLVQFQDESVVDDSQLPKDRFSAERLKGVDSTLKIQPAELGDSAMYLCASSPHRDRDYEQYFGPGTRLTVT.

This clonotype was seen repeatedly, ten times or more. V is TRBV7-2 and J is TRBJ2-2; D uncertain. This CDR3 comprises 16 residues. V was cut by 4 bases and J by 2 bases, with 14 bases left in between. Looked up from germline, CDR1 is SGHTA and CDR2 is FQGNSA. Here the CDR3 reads CASSSLFGRNTGELFF. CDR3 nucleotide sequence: TGTGCCAGCAGCTCCCTTTTTGGTCGTAACACCGGGGAGCTGTTTTTT.

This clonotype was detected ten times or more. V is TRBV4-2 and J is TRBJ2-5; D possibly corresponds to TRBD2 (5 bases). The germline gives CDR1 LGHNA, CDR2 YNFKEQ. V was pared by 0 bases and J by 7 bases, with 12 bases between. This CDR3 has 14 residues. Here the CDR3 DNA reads TGTGCCAGCAGCCAAGATTGGCGCAGCGGGACCCAGTACTTC. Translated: CASSQDWRSGTQYF.

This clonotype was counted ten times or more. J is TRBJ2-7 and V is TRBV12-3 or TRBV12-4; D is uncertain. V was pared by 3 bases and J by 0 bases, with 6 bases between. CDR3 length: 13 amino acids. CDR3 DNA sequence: TGTGCCAGCAGTTTTGCTAACTCCTACGAGCAGTACTTC. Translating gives CASSFANSYEQYF.

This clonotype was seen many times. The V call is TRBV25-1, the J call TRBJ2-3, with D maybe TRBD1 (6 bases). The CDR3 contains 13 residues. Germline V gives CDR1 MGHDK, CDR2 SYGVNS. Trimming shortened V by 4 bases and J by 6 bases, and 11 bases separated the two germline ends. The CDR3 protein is CASSVMRGDTQYF. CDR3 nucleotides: TGTGCCAGCAGTGTCATGAGGGGGGATACGCAGTATTTT.

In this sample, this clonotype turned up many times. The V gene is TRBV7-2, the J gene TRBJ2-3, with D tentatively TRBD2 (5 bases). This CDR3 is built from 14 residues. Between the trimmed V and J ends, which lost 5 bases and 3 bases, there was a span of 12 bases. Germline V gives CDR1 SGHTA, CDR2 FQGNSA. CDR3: CASSPGYRTDTQYF. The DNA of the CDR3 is TGTGCCAGCAGCCCGGGGTATAGGACAGATACGCAGTATTTT.

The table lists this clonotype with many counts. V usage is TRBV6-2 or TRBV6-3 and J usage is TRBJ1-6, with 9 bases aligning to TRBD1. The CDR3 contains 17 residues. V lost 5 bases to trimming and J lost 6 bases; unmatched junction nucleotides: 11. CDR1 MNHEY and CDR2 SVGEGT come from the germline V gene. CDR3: CASSLSPGQGRNSPLHF. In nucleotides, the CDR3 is TGTGCCAGCAGTCTTTCACCGGGACAGGGACGTAATTCACCCCTCCACTTT.

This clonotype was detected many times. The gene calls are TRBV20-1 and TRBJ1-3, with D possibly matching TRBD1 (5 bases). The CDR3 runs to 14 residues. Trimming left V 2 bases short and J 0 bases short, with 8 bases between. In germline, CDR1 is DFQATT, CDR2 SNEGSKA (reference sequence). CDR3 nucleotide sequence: TGCAGTGCTAGAAGGGGTCCCTCTGGAAACACCATATATTTT. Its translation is CSARRGPSGNTIYF.

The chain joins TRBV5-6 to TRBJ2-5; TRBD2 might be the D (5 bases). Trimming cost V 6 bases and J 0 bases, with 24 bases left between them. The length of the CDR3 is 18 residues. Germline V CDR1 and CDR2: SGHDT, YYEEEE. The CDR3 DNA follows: TGTGCCAGCAACGACCGGGATCAGCCTTATACATACCAAGAGACCCAGTACTTC. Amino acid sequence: CASNDRDQPYTYQETQYF.

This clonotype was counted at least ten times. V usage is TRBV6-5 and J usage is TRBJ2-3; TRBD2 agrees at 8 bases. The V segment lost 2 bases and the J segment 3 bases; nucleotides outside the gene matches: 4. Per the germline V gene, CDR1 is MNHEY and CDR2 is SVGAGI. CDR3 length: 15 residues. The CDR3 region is CASSYMSGGTDTQYF. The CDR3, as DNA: TGTGCCAGCAGTTACATGAGCGGGGGAACAGATACGCAGTATTTT.

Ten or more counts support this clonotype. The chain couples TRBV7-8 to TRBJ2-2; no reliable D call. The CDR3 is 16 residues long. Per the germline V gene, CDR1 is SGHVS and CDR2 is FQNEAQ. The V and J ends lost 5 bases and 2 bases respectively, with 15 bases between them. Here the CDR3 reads CASSPRAGANTGELFF. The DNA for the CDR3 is TGTGCCAGCAGCCCCCGAGCAGGCGCCAACACCGGGGAGCTGTTTTTT. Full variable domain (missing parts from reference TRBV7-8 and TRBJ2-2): GAGVSQSPRYKVAKRGQDVALRCDPISGHVSLFWYQQALGQGPEFLTYFQNEAQLDKSGLPSDRFFAERPEGSVSTLKIQRTQQEDSAVYLCASSPRAGANTGELFFGEGSRLTVL.

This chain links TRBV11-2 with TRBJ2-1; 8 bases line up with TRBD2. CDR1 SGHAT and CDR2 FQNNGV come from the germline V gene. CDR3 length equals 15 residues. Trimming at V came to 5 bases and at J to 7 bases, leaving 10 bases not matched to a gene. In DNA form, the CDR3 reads TGTGCCAGCAGCCCAGCGGGAGTCATGGTGAATGAGCAGTTCTTC. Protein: CASSPAGVMVNEQFF. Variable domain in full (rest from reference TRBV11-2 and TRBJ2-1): EAGVAQSPRYKIIEKRQSVAFWCNPISGHATLYWYQQILGQGPKLLIQFQNNGVVDDSQLPKDRFSAERLKGVDSTLKIQPAKLEDSAVYLCASSPAGVMVNEQFFGPGTRLTVL.

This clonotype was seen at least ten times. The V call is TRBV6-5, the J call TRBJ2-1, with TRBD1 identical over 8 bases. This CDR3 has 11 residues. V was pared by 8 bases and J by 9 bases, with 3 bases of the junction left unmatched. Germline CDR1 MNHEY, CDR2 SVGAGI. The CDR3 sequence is CASSGGTEQFF. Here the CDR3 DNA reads TGTGCCAGCTCAGGGGGCACTGAGCAGTTCTTC.

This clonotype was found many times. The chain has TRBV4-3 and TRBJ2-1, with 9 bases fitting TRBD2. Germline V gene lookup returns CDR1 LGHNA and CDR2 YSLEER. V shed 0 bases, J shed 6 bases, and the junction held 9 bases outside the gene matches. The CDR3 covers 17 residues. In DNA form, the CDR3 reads TGCGCCAGCAGCCAAGATCGGCTAGCGGGACACCGCAATGAGCAGTTCTTC. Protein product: CASSQDRLAGHRNEQFF.

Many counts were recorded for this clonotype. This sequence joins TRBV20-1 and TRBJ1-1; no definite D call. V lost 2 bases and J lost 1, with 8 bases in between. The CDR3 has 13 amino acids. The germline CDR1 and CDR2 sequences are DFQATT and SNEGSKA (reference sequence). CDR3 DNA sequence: TGCAGTGCTAGACGGGGTCAGAACACTGAAGCTTTCTTT. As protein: CSARRGQNTEAFF.

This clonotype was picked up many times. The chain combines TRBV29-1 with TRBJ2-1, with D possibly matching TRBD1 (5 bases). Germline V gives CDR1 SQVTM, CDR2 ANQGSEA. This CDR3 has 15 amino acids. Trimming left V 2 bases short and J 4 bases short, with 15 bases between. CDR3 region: CSVESRQNRYNEQFF. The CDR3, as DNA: TGCAGCGTTGAATCGCGACAGAACCGATACAATGAGCAGTTCTTC.

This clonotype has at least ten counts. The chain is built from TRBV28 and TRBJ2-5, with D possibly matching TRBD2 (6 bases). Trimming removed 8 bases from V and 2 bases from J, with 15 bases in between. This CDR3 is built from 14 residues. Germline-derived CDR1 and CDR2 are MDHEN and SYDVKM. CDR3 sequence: CASRDGGTQETQYF. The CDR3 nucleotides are TGTGCCAGCCGAGACGGGGGTACGCAAGAGACCCAGTACTTC.

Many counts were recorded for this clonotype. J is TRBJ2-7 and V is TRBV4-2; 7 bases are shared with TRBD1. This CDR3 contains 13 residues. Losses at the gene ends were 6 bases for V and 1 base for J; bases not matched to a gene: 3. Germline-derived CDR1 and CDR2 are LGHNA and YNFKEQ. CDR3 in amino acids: CASSHRGSYEQYF. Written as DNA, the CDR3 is TGTGCCAGCAGTCACAGGGGTTCCTACGAGCAGTACTTC.

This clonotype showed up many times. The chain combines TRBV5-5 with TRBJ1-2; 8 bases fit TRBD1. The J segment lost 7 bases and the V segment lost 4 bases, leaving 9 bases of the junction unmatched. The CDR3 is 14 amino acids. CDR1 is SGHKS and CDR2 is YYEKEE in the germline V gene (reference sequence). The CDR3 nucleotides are TGTGCCAGCAGCCCGACGACAGGGGACGGTGGCTACACCTTC. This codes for CASSPTTGDGGYTF.

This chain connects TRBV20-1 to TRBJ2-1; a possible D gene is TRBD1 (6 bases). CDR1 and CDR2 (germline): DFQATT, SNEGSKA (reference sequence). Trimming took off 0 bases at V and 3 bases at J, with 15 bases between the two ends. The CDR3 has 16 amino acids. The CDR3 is CSARDRAGAVYNEQFF. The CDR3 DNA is TGCAGTGCTAGAGATCGGGCAGGGGCCGTCTACAATGAGCAGTTCTTC.